The 3 T cell receptor beta chains presented below share a single source sample, sequenced in a study of regulatory T cells in long-lasting Graves disease. Libraries of TCR beta came from iRepertoire HTBI primers plus Arm-PCR of CDR3 regions. TCRdb passed the multiplex PCR reads through MiXCR, listing each CDR3 protein once. The sample includes roughly 400,000 distinct CDR3 sequences, 21% of them seen just once. Time point here: persistent/refractory GD, antithyroid drugs over 5 years with positive TRAb. From RNA extracted from PBMCs, the TCR library was made. The sample consisted of peripheral blood mononuclear cells (PBMCs), taken when the disease was refractory, from a patient treated with antithyroid drugs. These receptors came from a female donor with Graves disease.

About this clonotype: This may arise from a read error, as a much more abundant clone is one base away. This CDR3 is CASSLAGRDAEKLVF. The CDR3 DNA is TGCGCCAGCAGCTTGGCCGGAAGGGACGCTGAAAAACTGGTTTTT. The V and J genes are TRBV5-1 and TRBJ1-4, with a weak D call TRBD1 (5 bases). The CDR3 totals 15 residues. Germline V gene data show CDR1 as SGHRS and CDR2 as YFSETQ.

This clonotype was recorded at least ten times. The CDR3 region has the DNA TGCAGTGCTGGAAGGGACAGGCGGTACACTGAAGCTTTCTTT. This gives the protein CSAGRDRRYTEAFF. The chain couples TRBV20-1 to TRBJ1-1, with TRBD1 identical over 8 bases. V lost 5 bases and J lost 3; bases outside the gene matches: 8. The CDR3 sequence is 14 residues long. Germline CDR1 DFQATT, CDR2 SNEGSKA (reference sequence).

The sample holds a few counts of this clonotype. The genes are TRBV20-1 and TRBJ2-2; 10 nucleotides agree with TRBD2. Germline CDR1 DFQATT, CDR2 SNEGSKA (reference sequence). The CDR3 runs 17 residues. The ends lost 5 bases at V and 2 bases at J; junction bases unmatched: 11. The CDR3: CSASQPGTSDNTGELFF. CDR3 in DNA: TGCAGTGCTTCCCAACCGGGGACTAGCGATAACACCGGGGAGCTGTTTTTT.